The rows below give T cell receptor beta chains drawn from one sample of a study of a mutant IDH1 vaccine in newly diagnosed glioma. Sequenced by immunoSEQ multiplex PCR; TCRdb stores in-frame clones only, minus some. Of 15,000 to 20,000 clones in the sample, roughly 85% were seen once. Source: PBMCs, taken from a glioma patient treated with radiotherapy, temozolomide or both. Every receptor here comes from a man between 35 and 55 years old with glioma. Each CDR3 is given with its conserved first and last residue. D genes are given only for firm matches. Clone sizes are given selectively: once, few, many, or a class where the clone is expanded.

V gene,clone size,J gene,D gene,CDR3 protein,CDR3 DNA
TRBV2,few,TRBJ1-1,.,CASKEVSAFF,TGTGCCAGCAAGGAGGTGTCGGCTTTCTTT
TRBV27,.,TRBJ2-7,.,CASSLEGRQYF,TGTGCCAGCAGTTTAGAGGGAAGGCAGTACTTC
TRBV2,.,TRBJ2-1,.,CASGLALYNEQFF,TGTGCCAGCGGGCTAGCGCTATACAATGAGCAGTTCTTC
TRBV29-1,.,TRBJ1-2,.,CSVGTPGTRNTF,TGCAGCGTTGGTACCCCCGGGACGAGAAACACCTTC
TRBV5-1,.,TRBJ2-7,.,CASSQGPEDTYEQYF,TGCGCCAGCAGCCAAGGACCGGAGGATACCTACGAGCAGTACTTC
TRBV4-1,once,TRBJ1-2,.,CASSQAYLGVNYGYTF,TGCGCCAGCAGCCAAGCTTACCTTGGAGTTAACTATGGCTACACCTTC
TRBV11-3,.,TRBJ2-1,TRBD2,CASSLAIFPETSGSDEQFF,TGTGCCAGCAGCTTAGCTATATTTCCGGAGACTAGCGGGAGCGATGAGCAGTTCTTC
TRBV7-9,once,TRBJ2-3,.,CASSLVRGKTDTQYF,TGTGCCAGCAGCTTAGTAAGGGGGAAGACAGATACGCAGTATTTT
TRBV21-1,.,TRBJ1-1,.,CASRGVRAEAFF,TGTGCCAGCAGAGGGGTTAGGGCTGAAGCTTTCTTT
TRBV11-2,.,TRBJ2-1,TRBD2,CASSLDPGDSGRTYNEQFF,TGTGCCAGCAGCTTAGACCCCGGGGATAGCGGGAGGACCTACAATGAGCAGTTCTTC
TRBV2,once,TRBJ2-6,.,CASSEALQAPGANVLTF,TGTGCCAGCAGTGAAGCGCTCCAGGCCCCAGGGGCCAACGTCCTGACTTTC
TRBV11-3,.,TRBJ2-3,.,CASSFLLGRTSTDTQYF,TGTGCCAGCAGCTTTCTCCTCGGGAGAACTAGCACAGATACGCAGTATTTT
TRBV28,.,TRBJ1-1,.,CASPGSRGRNTEAFF,TGTGCCAGTCCTGGGTCCCGGGGGCGTAACACTGAAGCTTTCTTT
TRBV13,.,TRBJ1-1,.,CASSFGATLNTEAFF,TGTGCCAGCAGCTTTGGGGCCACCTTGAACACTGAAGCTTTCTTT
TRBV14,.,TRBJ2-5,.,CASRLYQETQYF,TGTGCCAGCAGGCTTTACCAAGAGACCCAGTACTTC
TRBV5-4,.,TRBJ2-1,.,CASSPRADFSYNEQFF,TGTGCCAGCAGCCCGAGAGCGGACTTCTCCTACAATGAGCAGTTCTTC
TRBV11-3,.,TRBJ2-1,TRBD2,CASSPDLAGGGTNEQFF,TGTGCCAGCAGCCCGGACCTAGCGGGAGGTGGAACCAATGAGCAGTTCTTC
TRBV27,.,TRBJ2-2,.,CASSPTRVEAGELFF,TGTGCCAGCAGTCCTACTAGGGTTGAGGCCGGGGAGCTGTTTTTT
TRBV7-2,.,TRBJ2-5,TRBD2,CASSLALGGRETQYF,TGTGCCAGCAGCTTAGCCCTTGGCGGGAGAGAGACCCAGTACTTC
TRBV9,few,TRBJ1-1,.,CASSVDEGEAFF,TGTGCCAGCAGCGTAGACGAGGGGGAAGCTTTCTTT
TRBV5-1,.,TRBJ2-3,TRBD2,CASSLGTSGRVFRTDTQYF,TGCGCCAGCAGCCTCGGGACTAGCGGGAGGGTATTCCGCACAGATACGCAGTATTTT
TRBV29-1,.,TRBJ2-7,.,CSAGQGGVEQYF,TGCAGCGCCGGACAGGGAGGGGTCGAGCAGTACTTC
TRBV27,.,TRBJ2-2,.,CASSASVRNTGELFF,TGTGCCAGCAGTGCGAGCGTGCGGAACACCGGGGAGCTGTTTTTT
TRBV5-1,.,TRBJ1-2,TRBD1,CASSYNDRGFGYTF,TGCGCCAGCTCATATAATGACAGGGGATTTGGCTACACCTTC
TRBV28,.,TRBJ1-6,TRBD1,CATGTGGDGNSPLHF,TGTGCCACCGGGACAGGGGGAGATGGAAATTCACCCCTCCACTTT
TRBV11-3,once,TRBJ2-1,TRBD1,CASSSRDRESNEQFF,TGTGCCAGCAGCTCTCGGGACAGGGAAAGCAATGAGCAGTTCTTC
TRBV10-3,.,TRBJ2-6,TRBD1,CAISERAGTGYTGANVLTF,TGTGCCATCAGCGAAAGAGCCGGGACAGGGTATACTGGGGCCAACGTCCTGACTTTC
TRBV2,.,TRBJ1-6,TRBD1,CASSRTGTVYNSPLHF,TGTGCCAGCAGTAGAACCGGGACAGTGTATAATTCACCCCTCCACTTT
TRBV5-8,medium-sized,TRBJ2-1,TRBD1,CASRGQGAQYEQFF,TGTGCCAGCAGGGGACAGGGGGCTCAGTATGAGCAGTTCTTC
TRBV18,.,TRBJ1-1,.,CASSPDAVGTEAFF,TGTGCCAGCTCACCCGATGCGGTGGGCACTGAAGCTTTCTTT
TRBV10-1,.,TRBJ2-1,.,CASSEYGDYNEQFF,TGCGCCAGCAGTGAGTATGGCGATTACAATGAGCAGTTCTTC
TRBV6-4,.,TRBJ2-2,TRBD1,CVSSVGQGSGELFF,TGTGTCAGCAGCGTGGGACAGGGCTCCGGGGAGCTGTTTTTT
TRBV18,.,TRBJ2-5,.,CASSPNRDGLQETQYF,TGTGCCAGCTCACCGAACCGGGACGGGCTACAAGAGACCCAGTACTTC
TRBV28,.,TRBJ2-5,TRBD2,CASTPAGLAAQETQYF,TGTGCCAGCACCCCTGCCGGACTAGCGGCACAAGAGACCCAGTACTTC
TRBV7-8,.,TRBJ2-1,.,CASSPPRSDEQFF,TGTGCCAGCAGCCCCCCGAGGAGCGATGAGCAGTTCTTC
TRBV27,few,TRBJ1-5,.,CAVTGGAKDQPQHF,TGTGCAGTTACCGGGGGGGCAAAGGATCAGCCCCAGCATTTT
TRBV27,large,TRBJ2-2,.,CASSSGGQAGELFF,TGTGCCAGCAGTTCCGGAGGGCAGGCCGGGGAGCTGTTTTTT
TRBV18,.,TRBJ2-1,.,CASSPAPRGEQFF,TGTGCCAGCTCACCAGCACCGCGCGGTGAGCAGTTCTTC
TRBV4-1,.,TRBJ2-1,.,CASSLGSSYNEQFF,TGCGCCAGCTCTTTGGGCAGCTCCTACAATGAGCAGTTCTTC
TRBV27,.,TRBJ2-3,TRBD2,CASSYLSGTRSGTQYF,TGTGCCAGCAGTTACTTAAGCGGGACCCGATCGGGTACGCAGTATTTT
TRBV11-2,.,TRBJ1-2,.,CASSLQGFGGYTF,TGTGCCAGCAGCTTACAGGGGTTCGGTGGCTACACCTTC
TRBV27,once,TRBJ2-7,TRBD1,CASSIGTGGYEQYF,TGTGCCAGCAGTATCGGGACAGGGGGCTACGAGCAGTACTTC
TRBV6-8,few,TRBJ1-2,TRBD1,CASIWVERQGGYGYTF,TGTGCCAGCATTTGGGTGGAAAGACAGGGGGGGTATGGCTACACCTTC
TRBV9,few,TRBJ1-2,TRBD1,CASSASRDRPPGDYGYTF,TGTGCCAGCAGCGCGTCCCGGGACAGGCCCCCGGGGGACTATGGCTACACCTTC
TRBV5-1,.,TRBJ2-3,.,CASSLEGRGGTDTQYF,TGCGCCAGCAGCTTGGAAGGCAGGGGAGGCACAGATACGCAGTATTTT
TRBV29-1,.,TRBJ2-3,TRBD1,CSVDKLGQGGADTQYF,TGCAGCGTTGATAAACTCGGACAGGGCGGAGCAGATACGCAGTATTTT
TRBV9,.,TRBJ2-7,TRBD2,CASSVRAGEYEQYF,TGTGCCAGCAGCGTACGAGCGGGAGAGTACGAGCAGTACTTC
TRBV5-6,.,TRBJ2-5,.,CASSAQETQYF,TGTGCCAGCAGCGCACAAGAGACCCAGTACTTC
TRBV19,once,TRBJ2-1,TRBD2,CASSIYESGSHEQFF,TGTGCCAGTAGTATCTATGAGAGCGGGAGCCATGAGCAGTTCTTC